The entry that follows covers one T cell receptor beta chain sequence. Its antigen is undetermined. Assay: immunoSEQ multiplex PCR; the TCRdb copy retains only in-frame clones and omits some. The table has under 85,000 clones, about 88% seen once; the top ten hold about 11%. The CDR3 runs to 17 residues. V shed 5 bases and J 0 bases; nucleotides not matched to a gene: 8. Germline CDR1 SGHTA, CDR2 FQGNSA. This record belongs to a study of T cell responses to AZD1222 COVID-19 vaccine. Overall study results and limits: The span of vaccine-associated CD4 TCRs extended across spike, with dominance at 160-218 and 743-854. Targets within unmutated variant regions were reportedly found for nearly half of spike-specific TCRs.

This TCR was recovered from an adult in good health. This sequence joins TRBV7-2 and TRBJ1-4; TRBD1 aligns across 8 bases. Sequences were derived from peripheral blood, sampled on day 0 of AZD1222 vaccination. In DNA, the CDR3 is TGTGCCAGCAGCCCCCAGGGGGCCTCTGCAACTAATGAAAAACTGTTTTTT. Encoded protein: CASSPQGASATNEKLFF.